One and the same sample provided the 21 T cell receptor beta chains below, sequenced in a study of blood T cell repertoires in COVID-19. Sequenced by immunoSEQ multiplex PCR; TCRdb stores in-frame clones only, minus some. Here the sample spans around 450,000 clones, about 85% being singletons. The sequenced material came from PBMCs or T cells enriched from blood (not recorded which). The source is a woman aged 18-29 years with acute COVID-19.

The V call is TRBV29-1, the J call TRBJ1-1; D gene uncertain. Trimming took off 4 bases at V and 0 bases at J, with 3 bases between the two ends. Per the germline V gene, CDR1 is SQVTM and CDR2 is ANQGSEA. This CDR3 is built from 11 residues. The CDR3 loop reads CSVALNTEAFF. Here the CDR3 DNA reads TGCAGCGTTGCTCTGAACACTGAAGCTTTCTTT.

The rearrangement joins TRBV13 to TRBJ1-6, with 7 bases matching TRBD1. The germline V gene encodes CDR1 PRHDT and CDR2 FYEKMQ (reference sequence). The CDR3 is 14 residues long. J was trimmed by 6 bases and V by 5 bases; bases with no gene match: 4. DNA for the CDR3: TGTGCCAGCAGCGCCTGGGACAGTAATTCACCCCTCCACTTT. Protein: CASSAWDSNSPLHF.

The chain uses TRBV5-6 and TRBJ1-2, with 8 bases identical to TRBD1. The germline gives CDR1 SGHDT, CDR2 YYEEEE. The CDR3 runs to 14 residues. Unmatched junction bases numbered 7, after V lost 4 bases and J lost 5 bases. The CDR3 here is CASSEDRVSYGYTF. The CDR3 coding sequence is TGTGCCAGCAGCGAGGACAGGGTCTCTTATGGCTACACCTTC.

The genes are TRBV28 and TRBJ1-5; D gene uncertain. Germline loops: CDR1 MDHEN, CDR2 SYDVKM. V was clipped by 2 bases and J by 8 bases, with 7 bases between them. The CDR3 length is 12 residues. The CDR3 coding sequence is TGTGCCAGCAGTTTACGAGTGGAGCCCCAGCATTTT. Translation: CASSLRVEPQHF.

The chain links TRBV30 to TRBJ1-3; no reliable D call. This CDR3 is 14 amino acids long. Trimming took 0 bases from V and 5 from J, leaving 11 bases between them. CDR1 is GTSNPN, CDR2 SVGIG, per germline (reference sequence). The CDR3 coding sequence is TGTGCCTGGAGTGTACGCGGCAGTAGAAACACCATATATTTT. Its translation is CAWSVRGSRNTIYF.

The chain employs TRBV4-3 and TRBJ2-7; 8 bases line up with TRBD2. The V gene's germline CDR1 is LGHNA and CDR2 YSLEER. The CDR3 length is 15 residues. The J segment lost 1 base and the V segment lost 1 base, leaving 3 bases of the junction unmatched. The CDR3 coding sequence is TGCGCCAGCAGCCAAGCAGCGGGAGAATCCTACGAGCAGTACTTC. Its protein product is CASSQAAGESYEQYF.

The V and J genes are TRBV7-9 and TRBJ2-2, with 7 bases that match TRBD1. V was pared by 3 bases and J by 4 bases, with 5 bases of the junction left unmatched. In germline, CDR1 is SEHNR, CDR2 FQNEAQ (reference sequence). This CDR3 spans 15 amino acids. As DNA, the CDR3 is TGTGCCAGCAGCTTTGAGGACAGGCCCACCGGGGAGCTGTTTTTT. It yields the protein CASSFEDRPTGELFF.

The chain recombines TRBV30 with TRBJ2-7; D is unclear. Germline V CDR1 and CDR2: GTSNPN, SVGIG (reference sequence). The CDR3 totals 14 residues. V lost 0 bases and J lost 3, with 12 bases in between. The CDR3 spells CAWSVLAYLYEQYF. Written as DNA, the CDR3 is TGTGCCTGGAGTGTGTTAGCATACCTCTACGAGCAGTACTTC. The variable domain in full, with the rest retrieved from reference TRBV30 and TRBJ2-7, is SQTIHQWPATLVQPVGSPLSLECTVEGTSNPNLYWYRQAAGRGLQLLFYSVGIGQISSEVPQNLSASRPQDRQFILSSKKLLLSDSGFYLCAWSVLAYLYEQYFGPGTRLTVT.

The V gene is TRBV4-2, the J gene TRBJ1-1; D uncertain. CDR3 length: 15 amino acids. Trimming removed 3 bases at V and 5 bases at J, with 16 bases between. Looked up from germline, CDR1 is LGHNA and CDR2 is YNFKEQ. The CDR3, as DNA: TGTGCCAGCAGCCACTCGGAGGGAAGGGTGACTGAAGCTTTCTTT. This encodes CASSHSEGRVTEAFF.

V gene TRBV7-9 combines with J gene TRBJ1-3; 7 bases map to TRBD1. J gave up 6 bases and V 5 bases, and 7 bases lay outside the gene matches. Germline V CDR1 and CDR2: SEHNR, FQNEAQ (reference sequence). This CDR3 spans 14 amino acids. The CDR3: CASSPDREANTIYF. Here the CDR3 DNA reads TGTGCCAGCAGCCCCGACAGGGAGGCAAACACCATATATTTT.

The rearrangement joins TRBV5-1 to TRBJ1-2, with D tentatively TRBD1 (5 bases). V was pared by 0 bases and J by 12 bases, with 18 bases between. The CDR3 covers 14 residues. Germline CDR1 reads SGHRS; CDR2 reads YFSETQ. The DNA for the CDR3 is TGCGCCAGCAGCTTGGCCCAACCAACAGGAACTGACACCTTC. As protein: CASSLAQPTGTDTF.

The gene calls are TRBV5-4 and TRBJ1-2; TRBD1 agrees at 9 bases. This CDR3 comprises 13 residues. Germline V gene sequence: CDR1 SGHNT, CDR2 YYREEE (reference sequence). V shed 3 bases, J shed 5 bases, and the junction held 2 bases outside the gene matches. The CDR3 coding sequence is TGTGCCAGCAGCTCGGACAGGGGTTATGGCTACACCTTC. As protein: CASSSDRGYGYTF. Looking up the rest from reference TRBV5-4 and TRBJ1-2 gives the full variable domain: ETGVTQSPTHLIKTRGQQVTLRCSSQSGHNTVSWYQQALGQGPQFIFQYYREEENGRGNFPPRFSGLQFPNYSSELNVNALELDDSALYLCASSSDRGYGYTFGSGTRLTVV.

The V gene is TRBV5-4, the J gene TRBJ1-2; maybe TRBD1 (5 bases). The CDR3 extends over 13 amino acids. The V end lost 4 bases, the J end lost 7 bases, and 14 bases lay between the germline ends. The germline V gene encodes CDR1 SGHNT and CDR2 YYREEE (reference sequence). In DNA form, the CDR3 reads TGTGCCAGCAGCCAAGTGGGGGGTGCTGGCTACACCTTC. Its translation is CASSQVGGAGYTF.

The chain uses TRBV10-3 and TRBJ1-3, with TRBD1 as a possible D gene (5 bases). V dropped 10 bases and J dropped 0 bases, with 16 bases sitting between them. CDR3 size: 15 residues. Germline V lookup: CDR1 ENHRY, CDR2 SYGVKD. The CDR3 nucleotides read TGTGCCACCAAAGGGGAAATCGACTCTGGAAACACCATATATTTT. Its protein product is CATKGEIDSGNTIYF.

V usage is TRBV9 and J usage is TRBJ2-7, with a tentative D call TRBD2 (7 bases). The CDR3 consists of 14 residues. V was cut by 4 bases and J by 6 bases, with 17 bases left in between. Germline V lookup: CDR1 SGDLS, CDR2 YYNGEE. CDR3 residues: CASSYQGRVSEQYF. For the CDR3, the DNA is TGTGCCAGCAGCTACCAGGGGAGGGTCAGCGAGCAGTACTTC.

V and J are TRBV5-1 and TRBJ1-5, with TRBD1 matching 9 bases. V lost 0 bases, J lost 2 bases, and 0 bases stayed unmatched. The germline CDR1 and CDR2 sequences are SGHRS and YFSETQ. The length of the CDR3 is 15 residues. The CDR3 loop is CASSLGQGGNQPQHF. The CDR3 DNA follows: TGCGCCAGCAGCTTGGGACAGGGGGGCAATCAGCCCCAGCATTTT.

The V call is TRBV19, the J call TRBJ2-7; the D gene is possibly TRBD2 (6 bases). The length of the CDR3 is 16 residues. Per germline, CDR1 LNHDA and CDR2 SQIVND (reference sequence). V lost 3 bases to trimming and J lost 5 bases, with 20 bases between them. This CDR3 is CASSIRQYGLLHEQYF. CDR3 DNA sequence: TGTGCCAGTAGTATTCGCCAGTATGGACTACTACACGAGCAGTACTTC.

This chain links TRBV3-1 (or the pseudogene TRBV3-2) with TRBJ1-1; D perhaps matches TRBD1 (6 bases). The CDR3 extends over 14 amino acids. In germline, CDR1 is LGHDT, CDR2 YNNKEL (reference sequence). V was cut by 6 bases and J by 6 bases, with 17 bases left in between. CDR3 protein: CASRQGEDRSEAFF. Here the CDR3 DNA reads TGTGCCAGCAGACAGGGTGAGGATCGTTCTGAAGCTTTCTTT.

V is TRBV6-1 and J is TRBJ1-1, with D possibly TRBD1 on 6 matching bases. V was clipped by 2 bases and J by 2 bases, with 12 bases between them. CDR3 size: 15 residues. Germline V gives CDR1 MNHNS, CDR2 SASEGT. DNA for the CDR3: TGTGCCAGCAGTGAATTGGGGGCGCACAACACTGAAGCTTTCTTT. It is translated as CASSELGAHNTEAFF.

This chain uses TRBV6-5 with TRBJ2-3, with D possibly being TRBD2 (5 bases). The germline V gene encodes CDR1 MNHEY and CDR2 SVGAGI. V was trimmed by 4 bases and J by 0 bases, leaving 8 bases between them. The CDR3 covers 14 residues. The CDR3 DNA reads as TGTGCCAGCAGTTTCGAGCGGAGCACAGATACGCAGTATTTT. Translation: CASSFERSTDTQYF.

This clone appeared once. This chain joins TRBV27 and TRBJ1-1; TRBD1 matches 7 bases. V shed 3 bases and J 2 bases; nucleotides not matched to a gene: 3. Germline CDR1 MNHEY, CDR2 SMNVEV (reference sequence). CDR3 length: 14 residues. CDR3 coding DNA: TGTGCCAGCAGTTTTCAGGGGGGCAACACTGAAGCTTTCTTT. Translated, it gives CASSFQGGNTEAFF.